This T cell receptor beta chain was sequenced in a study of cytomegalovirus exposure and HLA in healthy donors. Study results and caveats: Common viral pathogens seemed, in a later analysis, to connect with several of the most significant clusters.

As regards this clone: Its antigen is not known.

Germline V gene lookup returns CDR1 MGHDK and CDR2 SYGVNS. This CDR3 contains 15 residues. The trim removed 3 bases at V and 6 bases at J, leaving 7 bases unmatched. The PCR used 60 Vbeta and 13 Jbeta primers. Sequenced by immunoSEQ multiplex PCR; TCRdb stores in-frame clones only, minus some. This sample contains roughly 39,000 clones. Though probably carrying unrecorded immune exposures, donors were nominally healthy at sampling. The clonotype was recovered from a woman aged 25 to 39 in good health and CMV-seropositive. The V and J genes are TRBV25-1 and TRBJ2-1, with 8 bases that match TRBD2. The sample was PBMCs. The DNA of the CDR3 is TGTGCCAGCAGTGAGGGGCGGGGGGACGTCAATGAGCAGTTCTTC. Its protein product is CASSEGRGDVNEQFF.